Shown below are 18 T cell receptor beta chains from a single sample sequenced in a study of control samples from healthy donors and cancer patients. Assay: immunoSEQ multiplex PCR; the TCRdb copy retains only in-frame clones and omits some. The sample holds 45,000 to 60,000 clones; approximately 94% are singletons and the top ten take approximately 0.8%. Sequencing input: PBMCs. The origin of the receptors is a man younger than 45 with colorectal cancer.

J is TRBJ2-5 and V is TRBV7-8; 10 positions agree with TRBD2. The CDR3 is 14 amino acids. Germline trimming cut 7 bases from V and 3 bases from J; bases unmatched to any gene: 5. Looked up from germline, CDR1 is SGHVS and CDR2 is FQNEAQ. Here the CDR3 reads CASMKLAGEETQYF. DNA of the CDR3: TGTGCCAGCATGAAGCTAGCGGGAGAAGAGACCCAGTACTTC.

The DNA for the CDR3 is TGTGCCAGCAGTTCCCCGGGACTAGCGGGGGGCCTCGCGAACACCGGGGAGCTGTTTTTT. Translated: CASSSPGLAGGLANTGELFF. This chain uses TRBV6-2 or TRBV6-3 with TRBJ2-2, with 15 bases lining up with TRBD2. The CDR3 has 20 residues. The germline V gene has CDR1 MNHEY and CDR2 SVGEGT. The ends lost 4 bases at V and 0 bases at J; junction bases unmatched: 9.

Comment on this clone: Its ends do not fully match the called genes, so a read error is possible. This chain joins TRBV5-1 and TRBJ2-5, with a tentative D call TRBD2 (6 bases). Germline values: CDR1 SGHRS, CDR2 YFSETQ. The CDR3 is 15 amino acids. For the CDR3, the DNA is TGCGCCAACAGCTTAATTAGCCGGCGGGATGAGACCCAGTACTTC. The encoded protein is CANSLISRRDETQYF.

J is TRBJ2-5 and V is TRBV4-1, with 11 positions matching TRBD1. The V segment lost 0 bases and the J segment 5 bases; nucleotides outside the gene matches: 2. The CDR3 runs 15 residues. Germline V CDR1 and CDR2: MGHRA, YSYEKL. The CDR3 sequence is CASSQDRDRGETQYF. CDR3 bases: TGCGCCAGCAGCCAAGATAGGGACAGGGGGGAGACCCAGTACTTC.

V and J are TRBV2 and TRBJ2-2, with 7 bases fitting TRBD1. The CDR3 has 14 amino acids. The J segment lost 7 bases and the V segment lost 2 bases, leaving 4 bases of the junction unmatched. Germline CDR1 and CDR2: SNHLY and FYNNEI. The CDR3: CASSEQGELGELFF. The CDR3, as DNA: TGTGCCAGCAGTGAACAGGGGGAACTCGGGGAGCTGTTTTTT.

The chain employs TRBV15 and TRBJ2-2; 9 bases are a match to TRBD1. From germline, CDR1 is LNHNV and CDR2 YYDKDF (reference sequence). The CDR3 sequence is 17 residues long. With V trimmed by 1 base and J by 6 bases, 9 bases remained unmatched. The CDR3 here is CATSRGPGQGLSGELFF. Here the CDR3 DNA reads TGTGCCACCAGCAGAGGGCCGGGACAGGGTCTTTCCGGGGAGCTGTTTTTT.

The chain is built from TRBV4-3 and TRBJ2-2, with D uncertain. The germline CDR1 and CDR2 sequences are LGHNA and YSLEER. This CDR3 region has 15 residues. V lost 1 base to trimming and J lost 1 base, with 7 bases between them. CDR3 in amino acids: CASSQVRVNTGELFF. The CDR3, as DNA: TGCGCCAGCAGCCAAGTTCGGGTGAACACCGGGGAGCTGTTTTTT.

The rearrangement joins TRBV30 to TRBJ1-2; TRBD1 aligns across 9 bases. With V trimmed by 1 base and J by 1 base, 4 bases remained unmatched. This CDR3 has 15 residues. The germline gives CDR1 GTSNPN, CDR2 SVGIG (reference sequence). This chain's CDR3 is CAWSAGTGLNYGYTF. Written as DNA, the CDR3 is TGTGCCTGGAGTGCTGGGACAGGGCTTAACTATGGCTACACCTTC.

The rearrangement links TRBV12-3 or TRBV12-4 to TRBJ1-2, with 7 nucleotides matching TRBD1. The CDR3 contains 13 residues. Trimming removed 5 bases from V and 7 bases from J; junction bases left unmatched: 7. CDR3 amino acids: CASSLGGQLGYTF. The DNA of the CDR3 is TGTGCCAGCAGTCTTGGGGGACAGCTTGGCTACACCTTC.

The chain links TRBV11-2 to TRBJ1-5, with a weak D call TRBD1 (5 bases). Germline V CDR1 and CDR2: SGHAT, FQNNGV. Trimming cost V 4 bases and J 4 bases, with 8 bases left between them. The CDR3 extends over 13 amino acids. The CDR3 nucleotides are TGTGCCAGCAGCTCGGGGACGAATCAGCCCCAGCATTTT. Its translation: CASSSGTNQPQHF. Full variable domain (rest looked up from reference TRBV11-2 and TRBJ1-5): EAGVAQSPRYKIIEKRQSVAFWCNPISGHATLYWYQQILGQGPKLLIQFQNNGVVDDSQLPKDRFSAERLKGVDSTLKIQPAKLEDSAVYLCASSSGTNQPQHFGDGTRLSIL.

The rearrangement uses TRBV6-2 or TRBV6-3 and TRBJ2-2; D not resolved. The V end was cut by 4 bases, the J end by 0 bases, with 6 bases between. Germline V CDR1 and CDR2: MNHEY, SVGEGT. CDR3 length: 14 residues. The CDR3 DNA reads TGTGCCAGCAGTTTCTTGGCGAACACCGGGGAGCTGTTTTTT. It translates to CASSFLANTGELFF.

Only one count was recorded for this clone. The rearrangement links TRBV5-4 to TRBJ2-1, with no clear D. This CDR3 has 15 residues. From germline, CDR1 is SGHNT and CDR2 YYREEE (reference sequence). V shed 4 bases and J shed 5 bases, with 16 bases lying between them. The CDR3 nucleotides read TGTGCCAGCAGCCTTCCTGGCGACCTCAACAATGAGCAGTTCTTC. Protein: CASSLPGDLNNEQFF.

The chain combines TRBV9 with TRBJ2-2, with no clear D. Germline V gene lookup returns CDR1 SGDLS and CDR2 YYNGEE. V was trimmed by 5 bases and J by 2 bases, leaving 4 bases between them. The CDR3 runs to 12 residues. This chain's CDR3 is CASSDNTGELFF. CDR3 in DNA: TGTGCCAGCAGTGATAACACCGGGGAGCTGTTTTTT.

CDR3 amino acids: CASSIGLAGGNTGELFF. The DNA of the CDR3 is TGTGCCAGTAGTATTGGGCTAGCGGGGGGCAACACCGGGGAGCTGTTTTTT. V is TRBV19 and J is TRBJ2-2; 11 bases agree with TRBD2. The CDR3 contains 17 residues. Germline values: CDR1 LNHDA, CDR2 SQIVND (reference sequence). Trimming cost V 3 bases and J 2 bases; bases outside gene matches: 5. Full variable domain (remainder filled in from reference TRBV19 and TRBJ2-2): DGGITQSPKYLFRKEGQNVTLSCEQNLNHDAMYWYRQDPGQGLRLIYYSQIVNDFQKGDIAEGYSVSREKKESFPLTVTSAQKNPTAFYLCASSIGLAGGNTGELFFGEGSRLTVL.

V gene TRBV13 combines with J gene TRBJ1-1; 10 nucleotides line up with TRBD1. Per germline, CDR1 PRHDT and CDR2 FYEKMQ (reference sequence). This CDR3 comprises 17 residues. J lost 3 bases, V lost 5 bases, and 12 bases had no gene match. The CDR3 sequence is CASSPIGTGDGDTEAFF. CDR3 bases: TGTGCCAGCAGCCCAATCGGGACAGGGGACGGGGACACTGAAGCTTTCTTT.

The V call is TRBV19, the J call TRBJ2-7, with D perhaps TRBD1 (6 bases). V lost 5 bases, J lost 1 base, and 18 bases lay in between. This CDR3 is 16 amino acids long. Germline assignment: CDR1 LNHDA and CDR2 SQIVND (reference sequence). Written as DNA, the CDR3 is TGTGCCAGTAGTCCCTCACGAGGGGGTGGGTCCTACGAGCAGTACTTC. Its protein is CASSPSRGGGSYEQYF.

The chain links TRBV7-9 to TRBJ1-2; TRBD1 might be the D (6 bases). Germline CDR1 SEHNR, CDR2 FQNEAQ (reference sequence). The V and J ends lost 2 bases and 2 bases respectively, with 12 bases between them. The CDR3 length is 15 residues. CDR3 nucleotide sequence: TGTGCCAGCAGCTTAAGGGGGTCGGGGAACTATGGCTACACCTTC. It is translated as CASSLRGSGNYGYTF.

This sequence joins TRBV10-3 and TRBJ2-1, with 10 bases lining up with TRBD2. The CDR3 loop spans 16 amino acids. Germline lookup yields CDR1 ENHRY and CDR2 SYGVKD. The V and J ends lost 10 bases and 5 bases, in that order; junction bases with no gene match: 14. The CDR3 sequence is CATGGLAGDYNNEQFF. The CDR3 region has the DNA TGTGCCACAGGAGGGCTAGCGGGGGACTATAACAATGAGCAGTTCTTC.